The 18 T cell receptor beta chains presented below share a single source sample, sequenced in a study of Ad26.COV2.S vaccination and SARS-CoV-2 variants. Repertoires were generated with immunoSEQ multiplex PCR, while TCRdb's copy carries only in-frame clones and drops some. The table shows roughly 680,000 clones, with 70% to 90% occurring only once. Treatment of the sample: over 15 received Ad26.COV2.S at low or high dose, single or two shots; 5 received placebo; per-sample allocation not given. On day 63 after the first injection, vaccine and placebo recipients gave samples. Sample: peripheral blood, taken in a trial of Ad26.COV2.S vaccine versus placebo. These receptors all stem from a person aged 18-65 years who received the Ad26.COV2.S COVID-19 vaccine or a placebo.

The chain has TRBV10-3 and TRBJ2-7; D perhaps matches TRBD1 (6 bases). V lost 8 bases, J lost 3 bases, and 14 bases lay in between. CDR3 size: 13 residues. Germline CDR1 and CDR2: ENHRY and SYGVKD. The CDR3 loop reads CAIAGVLGYEQYF. DNA for the CDR3: TGTGCCATCGCAGGGGTATTGGGCTACGAGCAGTACTTC.

V gene TRBV7-2 combines with J gene TRBJ1-4, with a possible D match to TRBD1 (6 bases). The CDR3 loop spans 17 amino acids. Germline V lookup: CDR1 SGHTA, CDR2 FQGNSA. V was clipped by 0 bases and J by 6 bases, with 17 bases between them. CDR3 in DNA: TGTGCCAGCAGCTTAGCACACAGGGTTCTCAAGGATGAAAAACTGTTTTTT. Translating it yields CASSLAHRVLKDEKLFF.

This chain joins TRBV7-2 and TRBJ2-4; the match to TRBD1 covers 8 bases. With 5 bases clipped from V and 0 bases from J, the junction kept 12 bases outside the gene matches. Germline lookup yields CDR1 SGHTA and CDR2 FQGNSA. The CDR3 runs 18 residues. CDR3 region: CASSLDSGQGVAKNIQYF. CDR3 DNA: TGTGCCAGCAGCCTAGACTCCGGACAGGGCGTAGCCAAAAACATTCAGTACTTC.

This sequence joins TRBV19 and TRBJ1-2; D gene ambiguous. The CDR3 consists of 12 residues. The V gene lost 3 bases and the J gene lost 5 bases, with 7 bases spanning the gap. Germline CDR1 LNHDA, CDR2 SQIVND (reference sequence). CDR3 sequence reads: CASSIPPYGYTF. Here the CDR3 DNA reads TGTGCCAGTAGTATCCCCCCGTATGGCTACACCTTC. The whole variable domain, filled in from reference TRBV19 and TRBJ1-2, reads DGGITQSPKYLFRKEGQNVTLSCEQNLNHDAMYWYRQDPGQGLRLIYYSQIVNDFQKGDIAEGYSVSREKKESFPLTVTSAQKNPTAFYLCASSIPPYGYTFGSGTRLTVV.

The chain has TRBV5-4 and TRBJ2-1; 7 positions match TRBD2. Germline-derived CDR1 and CDR2 are SGHNT and YYREEE (reference sequence). The CDR3 is 14 amino acids. J was trimmed by 6 bases and V by 1 base; bases with no gene match: 4. The CDR3 nucleotides read TGTGCCAGCAGCTTGAGGAGGGAGGGCAATGAGCAGTTCTTC. Translation gives CASSLRREGNEQFF.

This sequence joins TRBV4-2 and TRBJ2-1; TRBD1 aligns across 10 bases. CDR1 is LGHNA and CDR2 is YNFKEQ in the germline V gene. J lost 9 bases, V lost 8 bases, and 13 bases had no gene match. The CDR3 sequence is 15 residues long. This CDR3 is CASGPDRGRDGEQFF. In nucleotides, the CDR3 is TGTGCCAGCGGTCCTGACAGGGGGCGTGATGGTGAGCAGTTCTTC.

The rearrangement joins TRBV5-1 to TRBJ2-7; D gene ambiguous. The CDR3 contains 14 residues. V lost 2 bases, J lost 5 bases, and 14 bases lay in between. Germline loops: CDR1 SGHRS, CDR2 YFSETQ. CDR3 nucleotides: TGCGCCAGCAGCTTAATGTCCCGCGGCGACGAGCAGTACTTC. This codes for CASSLMSRGDEQYF.

The chain recombines TRBV30 with TRBJ2-7; perhaps TRBD1 as D (6 bases). CDR1 and CDR2 (germline): GTSNPN, SVGIG (reference sequence). This CDR3 contains 12 residues. The V end was cut by 4 bases, the J end by 6 bases, with 13 bases between. CDR3 protein: CAWTLTGREQYF. The CDR3 DNA sequence: TGTGCCTGGACCCTTACAGGGCGCGAGCAGTACTTC.

The V and J genes are TRBV30 and TRBJ2-1; possibly TRBD1 or TRBD2 for D (5 bases each). V lost 1 base and J lost 9, with 16 bases in between. CDR3 length: 14 amino acids. Germline CDR1 reads GTSNPN; CDR2 reads SVGIG (reference sequence). CDR3 nucleotides: TGTGCCTGGAGTGACGGGGACGGCCCGGGTGAGCAGTTCTTC. Protein sequence: CAWSDGDGPGEQFF.

This clone was picked up one time. The chain carries TRBV7-2 and TRBJ2-1; no clear D gene. This CDR3 region has 13 residues. V was trimmed by 2 bases and J by 3 bases, leaving 5 bases between them. Germline values: CDR1 SGHTA, CDR2 FQGNSA. CDR3 residues: CASSLTLYNEQFF. For the CDR3, the DNA is TGTGCCAGCAGCTTAACACTCTACAATGAGCAGTTCTTC. The full variable domain, its missing parts supplied by reference TRBV7-2 and TRBJ2-1, is GAGVSQSPSNKVTEKGKDVELRCDPISGHTALYWYRQSLGQGLEFLIYFQGNSAPDKSGLPSDRFSAERTGGSVSTLTIQRTQQEDSAVYLCASSLTLYNEQFFGPGTRLTVL.

The chain combines TRBV7-6 with TRBJ1-1, with TRBD1 as a possible D gene (5 bases). The CDR3 extends over 15 amino acids. CDR1 is SGHVS, CDR2 FNYEAQ, per germline. The ends were cut back, 1 base at V and 3 bases at J, with 12 bases in the middle. The CDR3 DNA follows: TGTGCCAGCAGCTTAGGTAGTGACAGCTACACTGAAGCTTTCTTT. Its protein is CASSLGSDSYTEAFF. The variable domain in full, with the rest retrieved from reference TRBV7-6 and TRBJ1-1, is GAGVSQSPRYKVTKRGQDVALRCDPISGHVSLYWYRQALGQGPEFLTYFNYEAQQDKSGLPNDRFSAERPEGSISTLTIQRTEQRDSAMYRCASSLGSDSYTEAFFGQGTRLTVV.

This clone occurred a few times. The chain has TRBV7-6 and TRBJ2-7, with D maybe TRBD1 (6 bases). V lost 2 bases and J lost 2, with 25 bases in between. The CDR3 consists of 19 residues. Germline V gene lookup returns CDR1 SGHVS and CDR2 FNYEAQ. Here the CDR3 reads CASSLTNPGSAGATYEQYF. CDR3 in DNA: TGTGCCAGCAGCTTAACGAACCCAGGCTCGGCAGGGGCCACCTACGAGCAGTACTTC.

The chain has TRBV5-1 and TRBJ2-7, with D perhaps given as TRBD1 or TRBD2 (5 bases each). Looked up from germline, CDR1 is SGHRS and CDR2 is YFSETQ. Trimming cost V 2 bases and J 3 bases, with 15 bases left between them. The CDR3 is made up of 15 amino acids. The CDR3 is CASSFNSGTFYEQYF. For the CDR3, the DNA is TGCGCCAGCAGCTTCAATTCTGGGACCTTCTACGAGCAGTACTTC.

The chain joins TRBV5-1 to TRBJ2-7; maybe TRBD1 (6 bases). The CDR3 covers 15 residues. Deletions cut 1 base from V and 0 bases from J, with 11 bases between. Germline CDR1 is SGHRS and CDR2 is YFSETQ. CDR3 sequence reads: CASSLQPGHSYEQYF. In DNA, the CDR3 is TGCGCCAGCAGCTTGCAGCCGGGACACTCCTACGAGCAGTACTTC.

The chain is built from TRBV7-8 and TRBJ2-3; the D is unclear. This CDR3 has 13 amino acids. Trimming took off 5 bases at V and 6 bases at J, with 12 bases between the two ends. The germline CDR1 and CDR2 sequences are SGHVS and FQNEAQ. CDR3 loop: CASSHQQMDTQYF. The CDR3 bases are TGTGCCAGCAGCCACCAGCAGATGGATACGCAGTATTTT.

V and J are TRBV5-1 and TRBJ2-3; D gene unclear. The CDR3 totals 15 residues. Trimming removed 7 bases at V and 1 base at J, with 16 bases between. Germline CDR1 reads SGHRS; CDR2 reads YFSETQ. CDR3 bases: TGCGCCAGCTGGGTCGGATACGCTGGCACAGATACGCAGTATTTT. This translates into CASWVGYAGTDTQYF.

This clone occurred once. The chain uses TRBV6-5 and TRBJ2-5; a weak D match, TRBD2 (6 bases). From germline, CDR1 is MNHEY and CDR2 SVGAGI. V lost 0 bases, J lost 4 bases, and 15 bases lay in between. This CDR3 contains 16 residues. The CDR3 sequence is CASSYSRGGDIETQYF. The CDR3 nucleotides read TGTGCCAGCAGTTACTCGAGAGGAGGGGATATAGAGACCCAGTACTTC.

This clone has only one observation. This chain links TRBV6-1 with TRBJ1-5; D is unresolved. This CDR3 spans 15 amino acids. Germline values: CDR1 MNHNS, CDR2 SASEGT. The V end was cut by 2 bases, the J end by 0 bases, with 8 bases between. For the CDR3, the DNA is TGTGCCAGCAGTGAATTTCGGGATAGCAATCAGCCCCAGCATTTT. Translating gives CASSEFRDSNQPQHF.